These 12 T cell receptor beta chains were all obtained from the same sample, sequenced in a study of T-cell memory formation after mild COVID-19. TCRdb processed the 5' RACE reads anew with MiXCR; each CDR3 protein has one entry. The profile shows over 45,000 distinct CDR3 sequences, about a quarter of them singletons. The sequenced sample consisted of PBMCs or a T cell subset sorted from them (not recorded which). The receptors shown here come from a man between 18 and 29 years old who had mild COVID-19 (a few samples of this study predate the infection). Cell type and time point are not known.

This clonotype showed up just a few times. The rearrangement links TRBV7-9 to TRBJ2-7; D may be TRBD1 (6 bases). Deletions cut 4 bases from V and 2 bases from J, with 12 bases between. The CDR3 extends over 14 amino acids. In germline, CDR1 is SEHNR, CDR2 FQNEAQ (reference sequence). CDR3 in amino acids: CASSSTGRPYEQYF. The CDR3, as DNA: TGTGCCAGCAGCTCCACAGGGCGCCCCTACGAGCAGTACTTC. The variable domain in full, completed from reference TRBV7-9 and TRBJ2-7, reads DTGVSQNPRHKITKRGQNVTFRCDPISEHNRLYWYRQTLGQGPEFLTYFQNEAQLEKSRLLSDRFSAERPKGSFSTLEIQRTEQGDSAMYLCASSSTGRPYEQYFGPGTRLTVT.

The chain links TRBV27 to TRBJ2-7, with D hard to call. The length of the CDR3 is 13 residues. The ends were cut back, 4 bases at V and 2 bases at J, with 9 bases in the middle. Germline assignment: CDR1 MNHEY and CDR2 SMNVEV (reference sequence). The CDR3 DNA sequence: TGTGCCAGCAGTTCATCCCTAACCTACGAGCAGTACTTC. Translating gives CASSSSLTYEQYF.

This chain links TRBV19 with TRBJ1-6; TRBD1 is a possible D gene (5 bases). CDR1 LNHDA and CDR2 SQIVND come from the germline V gene (reference sequence). This CDR3 is built from 10 residues. With 10 bases removed from V and 11 bases from J, the gap between germline ends came to 9 bases. This chain's CDR3 is CATRGPPLHF. CDR3 sequence (DNA): TGTGCCACTCGGGGCCCACCCCTCCACTTT. Drawing the rest from reference TRBV19 and TRBJ1-6, the complete variable domain is DGGITQSPKYLFRKEGQNVTLSCEQNLNHDAMYWYRQDPGQGLRLIYYSQIVNDFQKGDIAEGYSVSREKKESFPLTVTSAQKNPTAFYLCATRGPPLHFGNGTRLTVT.

This chain uses TRBV4-1 with TRBJ2-7; D is uncertain. The germline V and J ends were trimmed by 2 bases and 6 bases, with 17 bases remaining between them. The length of the CDR3 is 15 residues. Germline V gene lookup returns CDR1 MGHRA and CDR2 YSYEKL. The CDR3 DNA is TGCGCCAGCAGCCAACCTTTTCTACCCCTCTCCGAGCAGTACTTC. Its translation is CASSQPFLPLSEQYF.

This chain joins TRBV5-1 and TRBJ2-1; maybe TRBD2 (5 bases). Germline V gives CDR1 SGHRS, CDR2 YFSETQ. Deletions cut 7 bases from V and 8 bases from J, with 19 bases between. CDR3 length: 14 amino acids. The CDR3 spells CASGRRRWVDEQFF. The CDR3 DNA reads TGCGCCAGCGGCCGTAGGAGGTGGGTCGATGAGCAGTTCTTC.

This clonotype was counted a few times. The chain has TRBV12-3 or TRBV12-4 and TRBJ2-5; D gene uncertain. V shed 6 bases and J shed 0 bases, with 5 bases lying between them. This CDR3 is 12 amino acids long. The CDR3 region is CASRGYQETQYF. The CDR3 DNA is TGTGCCAGCAGGGGATACCAAGAGACCCAGTACTTC.

The chain employs TRBV7-9 and TRBJ2-1; D is uncertain. The CDR3 totals 14 residues. Germline CDR1 is SEHNR and CDR2 is FQNEAQ (reference sequence). V was cut by 0 bases and J by 9 bases, with 12 bases left in between. This chain's CDR3 is CASSLAKEWGEQFF. DNA of the CDR3: TGTGCCAGCAGCTTAGCGAAGGAGTGGGGTGAGCAGTTCTTC.

This clonotype has only a few counts. The chain is built from TRBV7-9 and TRBJ1-1; no firm D call. The CDR3 extends over 10 amino acids. Germline V gene lookup returns CDR1 SEHNR and CDR2 FQNEAQ (reference sequence). Trimming took 1 base from V and 11 from J, leaving 5 bases between them. CDR3 nucleotide sequence: TGTGCCAGCAGCTTAGTCGGGGCTTTCTTT. It is translated as CASSLVGAFF.

The rearrangement uses TRBV6-6 and TRBJ2-1; D might be TRBD1 or TRBD2, each matching 5 bases. Germline assignment: CDR1 MNHNY and CDR2 SVGAGI (reference sequence). V was trimmed by 6 bases and J by 8 bases, leaving 23 bases between them. The CDR3 is 16 amino acids. The DNA for the CDR3 is TGTGCCAGCAGCCACGCCGGGGACGGATACGGGGATGAGCAGTTCTTC. Amino acids: CASSHAGDGYGDEQFF.

V and J are TRBV4-1 and TRBJ2-5; D gene ambiguous. Trimming shortened V by 2 bases and J by 1 base, and 5 bases separated the two germline ends. CDR1 and CDR2 (germline): MGHRA, YSYEKL. The CDR3 is 13 residues long. In DNA form, the CDR3 reads TGCGCCAGCAGCCAAAAGGGCCAAGAGACCCAGTACTTC. Amino acid sequence: CASSQKGQETQYF.

V and J are TRBV5-6 and TRBJ1-2, with D possibly TRBD1 on 5 matching bases. This CDR3 has 13 residues. V was trimmed by 2 bases and J by 8 bases, leaving 13 bases between them. In germline, CDR1 is SGHDT, CDR2 YYEEEE. DNA of the CDR3: TGTGCCAGCAGCTTCGGGACTCCCTACGGCTACACCTTC. This sequence encodes CASSFGTPYGYTF.

The V and J genes are TRBV7-6 and TRBJ2-1; D remains ambiguous. Trimming pared 5 bases from V and 5 bases from J, leaving 10 bases between. This CDR3 is 13 amino acids long. CDR1 and CDR2 (germline): SGHVS, FNYEAQ. The CDR3 protein is CASSPMGHNEQFF. CDR3 DNA sequence: TGTGCCAGCAGCCCGATGGGCCACAATGAGCAGTTCTTC.